The rows below give T cell receptor beta chains drawn from one sample of a study of CD8 T cells in ankylosing spondylitis. TCRdb re-derived calls from the 5' RACE reads in MiXCR, one entry per CDR3 protein. Here the sample spans about 270,000 distinct CDR3 sequences, roughly 32% being singletons. The sample consisted of blood, either unsorted or a sorted T cell fraction (not recorded which). These receptors all stem from a male donor with ankylosing spondylitis or in good health (not recorded which). Both conserved end residues are part of each CDR3. The D gene is left open where the match is weak. The size of a clone is reported for some rows only, either as once, few or many, or as a class for expanded clones.

j_call d_call v_call clone_size cdr3_nt cdr3_aa
TRBJ2-3 - TRBV10-3 few TGTGCCACGTTCCGGGGCCAGCCCCTTAGCACAGATACGCAGTATTTT CATFRGQPLSTDTQYF
TRBJ2-1 - TRBV7-9 - TGTGCCAGCATCACAGGCGGGTTCGGGGGTAGGAATGAGCAGTTCTTC CASITGGFGGRNEQFF
TRBJ2-3 - TRBV12-3/TRBV12-4 - TGTGCCAGCAGTCCCAGTTCGTTCCGGCCAGATACGCAGTATTTT CASSPSSFRPDTQYF
TRBJ2-1 - TRBV20-1 - TGCAGTGCTAGGTCCAGGCAGGGGTGGGACAATGAGCAGTTCTTC CSARSRQGWDNEQFF
TRBJ1-5 - TRBV20-1 few TGCAGTCTGAAGGCCCCCAATCAGCCCCAGCATTTT CSLKAPNQPQHF
TRBJ2-5 - TRBV6-5 - TGTGCCAGCAGTTCCCTCGCCGGGTCCTTAGAGACCCAGTACTTC CASSSLAGSLETQYF
TRBJ2-1 TRBD1 TRBV6-5 - TGTGCCAGCAGTTCGCGGCCAGGGGGATTAGGGTCCTACAATGAGCAGTTCTTC CASSSRPGGLGSYNEQFF
TRBJ2-1 - TRBV30 - TGTGCCTGGAGTGAACTAGCCTCGGGTGAGCAGTTCTTC CAWSELASGEQFF
TRBJ2-2 - TRBV29-1 few TGCAGCGTGGCCCTAGTGGGGGCCGAGGGCACCGGGGAGCTGTTTTTT CSVALVGAEGTGELFF
TRBJ2-7 - TRBV5-6 few TGTGCCAGCTGTCAAGGGCAGGCCTACGAGCAGTACTTC CASCQGQAYEQYF
TRBJ1-1 - TRBV29-1 many TGCAGCGTTGAAAGGGGCGTGGGCAGGGTAGCTTTCTTT CSVERGVGRVAFF